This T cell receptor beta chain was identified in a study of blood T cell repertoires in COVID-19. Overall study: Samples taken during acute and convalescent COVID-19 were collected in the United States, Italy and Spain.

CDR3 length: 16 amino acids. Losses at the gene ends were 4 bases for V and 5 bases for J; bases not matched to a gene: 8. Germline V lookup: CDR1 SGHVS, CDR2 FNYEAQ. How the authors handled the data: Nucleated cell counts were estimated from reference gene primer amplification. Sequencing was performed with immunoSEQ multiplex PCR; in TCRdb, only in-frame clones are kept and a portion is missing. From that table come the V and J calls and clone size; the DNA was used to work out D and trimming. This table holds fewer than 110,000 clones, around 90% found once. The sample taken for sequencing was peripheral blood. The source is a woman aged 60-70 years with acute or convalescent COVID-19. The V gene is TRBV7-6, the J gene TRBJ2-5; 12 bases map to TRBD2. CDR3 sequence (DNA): TGTGCCAGCAGCTCCATTCTAGCGGGAGGGCTGGAGACCCAGTACTTC. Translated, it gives CASSSILAGGLETQYF.